A selection of T cell receptor beta chains follows, all from one sample in a study of cytomegalovirus exposure and HLA in healthy donors. Method: immunoSEQ multiplex PCR; TCRdb's copy keeps in-frame clones and lacks some. The top ten hold 3.5% to 4.5% of the sample, which has tens of thousands of clones, over 60% seen once. The specimen was PBMCs. The receptors derive from a man aged 25 to 40 in good health and CMV-seronegative. CDR3s include the opening cysteine and the closing phenylalanine or tryptophan. A D gene is named only where the DNA matches it firmly. The size field is filled for only some rows; it gives once, few, many or a size class.

j_call: TRBJ1-1; v_call: TRBV5-1; clone_size: .; d_call: .; cdr3_nt: TGCGCCAGCAGCTTGGGCAGGGATCCTTCGATGAACACTGAAGCTTTCTTT; cdr3_aa: CASSLGRDPSMNTEAFF
j_call: TRBJ2-5; v_call: TRBV5-1; clone_size: .; d_call: TRBD1; cdr3_nt: TGCGCCAGCAGCGCCGGACAGGGGGCCACACTGGGGGAGACCCAGTACTTC; cdr3_aa: CASSAGQGATLGETQYF
j_call: TRBJ2-7; v_call: TRBV2; clone_size: few; d_call: TRBD2; cdr3_nt: TGTGCCAGCAGACCGGGACTAGCGGGAGGCCCATCCTACGAGCAGTACTTC; cdr3_aa: CASRPGLAGGPSYEQYF
j_call: TRBJ2-7; v_call: TRBV5-1; clone_size: .; d_call: TRBD1; cdr3_nt: TGCGCCAGCAGCTTGGGGGGGACAGGGGCAGCGAACGAGCAGTACTTC; cdr3_aa: CASSLGGTGAANEQYF
j_call: TRBJ2-5; v_call: TRBV5-1; clone_size: .; d_call: TRBD2; cdr3_nt: TGCGCCAGCAGCTTGATAGTAGCGGGAGGGGAGACCCAGTACTTC; cdr3_aa: CASSLIVAGGETQYF
j_call: TRBJ2-2; v_call: TRBV6-5; clone_size: .; d_call: .; cdr3_nt: TGTGCCAGCAGTCACAGAGGGGGTTCCACCGGGGAGCTGTTTTTT; cdr3_aa: CASSHRGGSTGELFF
j_call: TRBJ1-5; v_call: TRBV6-1; clone_size: few; d_call: .; cdr3_nt: TGTGCCAGCAGGGAGGGGTCAGGGATCAGGCCCCAGCATTTT; cdr3_aa: CASREGSGIRPQHF
j_call: TRBJ2-1; v_call: TRBV15; clone_size: few; d_call: TRBD1; cdr3_nt: TGTGCCACCAGCAGAGAAGGACAGGGGTCGAATGAGCAGTTCTTC; cdr3_aa: CATSREGQGSNEQFF
j_call: TRBJ2-2; v_call: TRBV15; clone_size: few; d_call: TRBD1; cdr3_nt: TGTGCCACCAGCAGCGGACAGGGGTTGGACACCGGGGAGCTGTTTTTT; cdr3_aa: CATSSGQGLDTGELFF
j_call: TRBJ1-4; v_call: TRBV5-5; clone_size: .; d_call: .; cdr3_nt: TGTGCCAGCAGCTTCGGCCAGGGGTATGAAAAACTGTTTTTT; cdr3_aa: CASSFGQGYEKLFF
j_call: TRBJ1-6; v_call: TRBV28; clone_size: .; d_call: .; cdr3_nt: TGTGCCAGCAGACTACAGGGCAGCTCCTATAATTCACCCCTCCACTTT; cdr3_aa: CASRLQGSSYNSPLHF
j_call: TRBJ2-3; v_call: TRBV5-1; clone_size: .; d_call: .; cdr3_nt: TGCGCCAGCAGCTTACAGCGGGCAAGCACAGATACGCAGTATTTT; cdr3_aa: CASSLQRASTDTQYF
j_call: TRBJ1-4; v_call: TRBV4-2; clone_size: .; d_call: .; cdr3_nt: TGTGCCAGCAGCTTATCAGCAGGAGGTGAAAAACTGTTTTTT; cdr3_aa: CASSLSAGGEKLFF
j_call: TRBJ2-7; v_call: TRBV15; clone_size: few; d_call: .; cdr3_nt: TGTGCCACCAGAACTGGAGGGGTCGAGCAGTACTTC; cdr3_aa: CATRTGGVEQYF
j_call: TRBJ1-1; v_call: TRBV9; clone_size: .; d_call: .; cdr3_nt: TGTGCCAGCAGCGTAGGGGCAGGGTGGCGAGCTTTCTTT; cdr3_aa: CASSVGAGWRAFF
j_call: TRBJ2-3; v_call: TRBV11-1; clone_size: .; d_call: .; cdr3_nt: TGTGCCAGCAGCGTTGGGACTCCCACAGATACGCAGTATTTT; cdr3_aa: CASSVGTPTDTQYF
j_call: TRBJ2-4; v_call: TRBV15; clone_size: few; d_call: .; cdr3_nt: TGTGCCACCAGCCCCCCTAGGGCAGGGGTTGCCAAAAACATTCAGTACTTC; cdr3_aa: CATSPPRAGVAKNIQYF
j_call: TRBJ1-1; v_call: TRBV11-2; clone_size: .; d_call: .; cdr3_nt: TGTGCCAGCAGCATACAGAAAATTGAAGCTTTCTTT; cdr3_aa: CASSIQKIEAFF
j_call: TRBJ2-1; v_call: TRBV9; clone_size: few; d_call: .; cdr3_nt: TGTGCCAGCAGCCGGACAGCGCCCAATGAGCAGTTCTTC; cdr3_aa: CASSRTAPNEQFF
j_call: TRBJ2-7; v_call: TRBV5-1; clone_size: .; d_call: .; cdr3_nt: TGCGCCAGCAGCTTGGATGGGGGCGGCTACGAGCAGTACTTC; cdr3_aa: CASSLDGGGYEQYF
j_call: TRBJ2-7; v_call: TRBV7-2; clone_size: .; d_call: TRBD2; cdr3_nt: TGTGCCAGCAGCCCTGCGCGCGGGAGTATTTACCACGAGCAGTACTTC; cdr3_aa: CASSPARGSIYHEQYF
j_call: TRBJ2-5; v_call: TRBV14; clone_size: once; d_call: .; cdr3_nt: TGTGCCAGCAGCCAAGCGGTGACCCAGTACTTC; cdr3_aa: CASSQAVTQYF
j_call: TRBJ2-5; v_call: TRBV6-6; clone_size: .; d_call: TRBD2; cdr3_nt: TGTGCCAGCAGAACACTAGCGGAGCAAGAGACCCAGTACTTC; cdr3_aa: CASRTLAEQETQYF
j_call: TRBJ2-1; v_call: TRBV4-1; clone_size: .; d_call: TRBD2; cdr3_nt: TGCGCCAGCAGCCAAGTAGTAGCGGGAGGGCCAGCGGGGTACAATGAGCAGTTCTTC; cdr3_aa: CASSQVVAGGPAGYNEQFF
j_call: TRBJ2-3; v_call: TRBV7-6; clone_size: .; d_call: .; cdr3_nt: TGTGCCAGCAGCTTAGACGAGGGTACAGGGAATACGCAGTATTTT; cdr3_aa: CASSLDEGTGNTQYF
j_call: TRBJ2-1; v_call: TRBV7-8; clone_size: .; d_call: .; cdr3_nt: TGTGCCAGCAGCTTAGGTCTAGCCCTGAACAATGAGCAGTTCTTC; cdr3_aa: CASSLGLALNNEQFF
j_call: TRBJ2-3; v_call: TRBV6-5; clone_size: .; d_call: TRBD1; cdr3_nt: TGTGCCAGCAGCAGACCGGGACAGGGGCCAGATACGCAGTATTTT; cdr3_aa: CASSRPGQGPDTQYF
j_call: TRBJ2-1; v_call: TRBV29-1; clone_size: once; d_call: TRBD1; cdr3_nt: TGCAGCGCCTACTTTCGAACAGGGGGCAGTGGGGATGAGCAGTTCTTC; cdr3_aa: CSAYFRTGGSGDEQFF
j_call: TRBJ1-1; v_call: TRBV5-1; clone_size: .; d_call: .; cdr3_nt: TGCGCCAGCAGCTATCAGAACACTGAAGCTTTCTTT; cdr3_aa: CASSYQNTEAFF
j_call: TRBJ1-2; v_call: TRBV7-2; clone_size: once; d_call: .; cdr3_nt: TGTGCCAGCAGCTTAGTACTAGATGCTATTAACTATGGCTACACCTTC; cdr3_aa: CASSLVLDAINYGYTF
j_call: TRBJ1-4; v_call: TRBV5-6; clone_size: .; d_call: TRBD1; cdr3_nt: TGTGCCAGCAGCTTCGACAGGGGGCAAATTAATGAAAAACTGTTTTTT; cdr3_aa: CASSFDRGQINEKLFF
j_call: TRBJ2-3; v_call: TRBV5-1; clone_size: .; d_call: TRBD2; cdr3_nt: TGCGCCAGCAGCTTGGCCCGTAGCGGGAGCCTCACAGATACGCAGTATTTT; cdr3_aa: CASSLARSGSLTDTQYF
j_call: TRBJ2-1; v_call: TRBV4-1; clone_size: .; d_call: TRBD2; cdr3_nt: TGCGCCAGCAGCCAGGGACCTAGCGGGGGCTACAATGAGCAGTTCTTC; cdr3_aa: CASSQGPSGGYNEQFF
j_call: TRBJ1-1; v_call: TRBV5-4; clone_size: .; d_call: .; cdr3_nt: TGTGCCAGCAGCTTGGTTTTAGGGGGGGGAGGCACTGAAGCTTTCTTT; cdr3_aa: CASSLVLGGGGTEAFF
j_call: TRBJ2-5; v_call: TRBV27; clone_size: .; d_call: .; cdr3_nt: TGTGCCAGCAGTCCCTGGTCGTCTGTCGGCCAAGAGACCCAGTACTTC; cdr3_aa: CASSPWSSVGQETQYF
j_call: TRBJ1-2; v_call: TRBV9; clone_size: .; d_call: .; cdr3_nt: TGTGCCAGCAGCCCGGACAGTCCTAACTATGGCTACACCTTC; cdr3_aa: CASSPDSPNYGYTF
j_call: TRBJ2-1; v_call: TRBV5-5; clone_size: once; d_call: TRBD2; cdr3_nt: TGTGCCAGCAGCGTTACTAGCGGGAGCTCCTACAATGAGCAGTTCTTC; cdr3_aa: CASSVTSGSSYNEQFF
j_call: TRBJ1-1; v_call: TRBV4-2; clone_size: .; d_call: .; cdr3_nt: TGTGCCAGCAGCCAAGATGAGGGGGGGCGAAACAGAGCTTTCTTT; cdr3_aa: CASSQDEGGRNRAFF
j_call: TRBJ1-6; v_call: TRBV5-5; clone_size: .; d_call: .; cdr3_nt: TGTGCCAGCAGCAAACGTACGGACAGATCCAGCTCCTATAATTCACCCCTCCACTTT; cdr3_aa: CASSKRTDRSSSYNSPLHF
j_call: TRBJ1-5; v_call: TRBV28; clone_size: .; d_call: TRBD1; cdr3_nt: TGTGCCGGACAGGGACAGAATAGCAATCAGCCCCAGCATTTT; cdr3_aa: CAGQGQNSNQPQHF
j_call: TRBJ2-2; v_call: TRBV29-1; clone_size: .; d_call: TRBD1; cdr3_nt: TGCAGCGTCCCGGGACAGACGAACACCGGGGAGCTGTTTTTT; cdr3_aa: CSVPGQTNTGELFF
j_call: TRBJ2-2; v_call: TRBV9; clone_size: .; d_call: .; cdr3_nt: TGTGCCAGCAGCGTAGAGAAGACGGGGTCTACAATACGCACCGGGGAGCTGTTTTTT; cdr3_aa: CASSVEKTGSTIRTGELFF
j_call: TRBJ1-6; v_call: TRBV5-6; clone_size: once; d_call: TRBD1; cdr3_nt: TGTGCCAGCAGCCCGGACAGGAGCTCCTATAATTCACCCCTCCACTTT; cdr3_aa: CASSPDRSSYNSPLHF
j_call: TRBJ1-6; v_call: TRBV7-9; clone_size: .; d_call: TRBD1; cdr3_nt: TGTGCCAGCAGCCCCGACAGGGAAAATTCACCCCTCCACTTT; cdr3_aa: CASSPDRENSPLHF
j_call: TRBJ2-5; v_call: TRBV6-1; clone_size: .; d_call: .; cdr3_nt: TGTGCCAGCAGTGAAACCAGAGAGACCCAGTACTTC; cdr3_aa: CASSETRETQYF
j_call: TRBJ1-4; v_call: TRBV5-8; clone_size: few; d_call: TRBD1; cdr3_nt: TGTGCCAGCAGCTTTAGAGGACAGGGGAATGAAAAACTGTTTTTT; cdr3_aa: CASSFRGQGNEKLFF
j_call: TRBJ2-7; v_call: TRBV28; clone_size: .; d_call: .; cdr3_nt: TGTGCCAGCATATCGACTAGGGCTAGCGAGAGCTCCTACGAGCAGTACTTC; cdr3_aa: CASISTRASESSYEQYF
j_call: TRBJ1-5; v_call: TRBV11-2; clone_size: .; d_call: .; cdr3_nt: TGTGCCAGCAGCTTAACCAGCGGGGGTAATCAGCCCCAGCATTTT; cdr3_aa: CASSLTSGGNQPQHF
j_call: TRBJ2-7; v_call: TRBV5-1; clone_size: .; d_call: TRBD2; cdr3_nt: TGCGCCAGCAGCTTCGGCGGGGGGTCGCTCGAGCAGTACTTC; cdr3_aa: CASSFGGGSLEQYF
j_call: TRBJ1-2; v_call: TRBV30; clone_size: .; d_call: TRBD1; cdr3_nt: TGTGCCTGGAGTCAACAGGGGGACCGTGGCTACACCTTC; cdr3_aa: CAWSQQGDRGYTF
j_call: TRBJ2-7; v_call: TRBV10-1; clone_size: .; d_call: .; cdr3_nt: TGCGCCAGCAGTGAGATCGGCCGGTCGGACTACGAGCAGTACTTC; cdr3_aa: CASSEIGRSDYEQYF